This TCR beta chain emerged from a study of CD8+CD57+ T cells in acquired aplastic anemia. Study details: Yields of DNA that came from sorted CD4+ and CD8+ cells averaged roughly 3 ug.

As for this clonotype: Its target is unknown.

Per the germline V gene, CDR1 is SGDLS and CDR2 is YYNGEE. Trimming took off 1 base at V and 4 bases at J, with 9 bases between the two ends. The CDR3 length is 13 residues. Individuals selected for sequencing had exhibited CD8+CD57+ cell expansion on flow cytometry. Notes on the study in general: Overlapping CD8+ CDR3 repertoires of patients and controls contained around 31 shared sequences.

Genomic DNA acted as the template from which TCR beta VDJ combination and CDR3 sequence profiling were carried out. TCRdb reanalysed the reads using MiXCR and keeps one entry per CDR3 protein. The sample holds roughly 180,000 distinct CDR3 sequences, roughly 63% seen once. Specimen: sorted CD4+, CD8+, or CD8+CD57+ T cells (not recorded which) from PBMCs. The receptor's source is a human donor with aplastic anemia. The chain employs TRBV9 and TRBJ2-7; D not resolved. CDR3 loop: CASSVPGSYEQYF. The CDR3 DNA is TGTGCCAGCAGCGTACCGGGCTCATACGAGCAGTACTTC.